Following are 20 T cell receptor beta chains from one sample sequenced in a study of cytomegalovirus exposure and HLA in healthy donors. Vbeta (60) and Jbeta (13) primers were used in the PCR. Clones were sequenced by immunoSEQ multiplex PCR, and TCRdb holds only the in-frame ones, with some missing. The table records under 200,000 clones, around 68% of them present only once. The sequencing input was PBMCs. Receptors were obtained from a woman between 35 and 50 years old in good health and CMV-seropositive.

The DNA of the CDR3 is TGCGCCAGCAGCCAAGGTCAACTTTTTGGGCATAGTCAAACTGAAGCTTTCTTT. Translating it yields CASSQGQLFGHSQTEAFF. V and J are TRBV4-3 and TRBJ1-1; D not resolved. V dropped 1 base and J dropped 5 bases, with 23 bases sitting between them. Germline CDR1 is LGHNA and CDR2 is YSLEER. The CDR3 contains 18 residues.

This clone was found a few times. The rearrangement uses TRBV15 and TRBJ2-1; 9 bases match TRBD1. The V segment lost 5 bases and the J segment 5 bases; nucleotides outside the gene matches: 13. The CDR3 totals 17 residues. Germline V gene data show CDR1 as LNHNV and CDR2 as YYDKDF (reference sequence). The CDR3 is CATSAPFGTGTNNEQFF. CDR3 DNA: TGTGCCACCAGCGCCCCCTTCGGGACAGGGACTAACAATGAGCAGTTCTTC.

The rearrangement uses TRBV5-1 and TRBJ2-5; TRBD2 aligns across 9 bases. Looked up from germline, CDR1 is SGHRS and CDR2 is YFSETQ. The CDR3 is 15 residues long. V lost 2 bases and J lost 6; bases outside the gene matches: 8. The CDR3 sequence: CASSLSAGGPKTQYF. DNA for the CDR3: TGCGCCAGCAGCTTATCGGCGGGGGGGCCGAAGACCCAGTACTTC.

This clone came up a few times. The V gene is TRBV4-3, the J gene TRBJ1-4; TRBD1 agrees at 9 bases. The V gene end was trimmed by 0 bases and the J gene end by 8 bases; junction bases not matched to a gene: 7. Germline V gene data show CDR1 as LGHNA and CDR2 as YSLEER. CDR3 size: 16 residues. CDR3 protein: CASSQEWGQGNEKLFF. CDR3 nucleotides: TGCGCCAGCAGCCAAGAGTGGGGACAGGGTAACGAAAAACTGTTTTTT.

V gene TRBV7-2 combines with J gene TRBJ2-7, with D possibly being TRBD1 (6 bases). V was clipped by 2 bases and J by 0 bases, with 14 bases between them. The length of the CDR3 is 16 residues. From germline, CDR1 is SGHTA and CDR2 FQGNSA. The CDR3 loop is CASSLTPRGDSYEQYF. CDR3 DNA: TGTGCCAGCAGCTTAACACCCAGGGGTGACTCCTACGAGCAGTACTTC.

V gene TRBV4-3 combines with J gene TRBJ2-2, with TRBD1 as a possible D gene (5 bases). Germline V gives CDR1 LGHNA, CDR2 YSLEER. Trimming took off 1 base at V and 6 bases at J, with 15 bases between the two ends. CDR3 size: 16 residues. DNA for the CDR3: TGCGCCAGCAGCCAAGTCGGGTCCAGCAGGGCCGGGGAGCTGTTTTTT. It is translated as CASSQVGSSRAGELFF.

V and J are TRBV19 and TRBJ2-7; TRBD1 is a possible D gene (6 bases). V was pared by 8 bases and J by 0 bases, with 17 bases between. Germline values: CDR1 LNHDA, CDR2 SQIVND (reference sequence). CDR3 length: 15 amino acids. CDR3 bases: TGTGCCAGTTCTAAGGGGGTATCGTTCTCCTACGAGCAGTACTTC. It encodes CASSKGVSFSYEQYF.

This chain joins TRBV27 and TRBJ2-7, with a possible D match to TRBD2 (6 bases). Per the germline V gene, CDR1 is MNHEY and CDR2 is SMNVEV (reference sequence). CDR3 length equals 15 residues. Trimming shortened V by 0 bases and J by 5 bases, and 14 bases separated the two germline ends. Written as DNA, the CDR3 is TGTGCCAGCAGTTTATCGGCGTGGACTATCCACGAGCAGTACTTC. Translation: CASSLSAWTIHEQYF.

The chain is built from TRBV19 and TRBJ1-2, with 12 positions matching TRBD1. In germline, CDR1 is LNHDA, CDR2 SQIVND (reference sequence). Losses at the gene ends were 7 bases for V and 4 bases for J; bases not matched to a gene: 22. This CDR3 has 20 amino acids. CDR3 nucleotide sequence: TGTGCCAGTACCCCTCAGCTGTACGGGACAGGGGGCGGTTCACTCTATGGCTACACCTTC. It is translated as CASTPQLYGTGGGSLYGYTF.

There are a few counts of this clone. The chain recombines TRBV7-6 with TRBJ2-7, with TRBD1 identical over 10 bases. V lost 1 base to trimming and J lost 4 bases; unmatched junction nucleotides: 7. The CDR3 runs 16 residues. CDR1 and CDR2 from the germline V gene are SGHVS and FNYEAQ. The CDR3, as DNA: TGTGCCAGCAGCTTAGTCACGGGACAGGGGAATTACGAGCAGTACTTC. Encoded protein: CASSLVTGQGNYEQYF.

The chain carries TRBV5-1 and TRBJ1-1; D not certain. Deletions cut 0 bases from V and 0 bases from J, with 9 bases between. Germline V gives CDR1 SGHRS, CDR2 YFSETQ. The CDR3 runs to 15 residues. The CDR3 DNA follows: TGCGCCAGCAGCTTGGTGAGGGAGGTGAACACTGAAGCTTTCTTT. This translates into CASSLVREVNTEAFF.

The chain uses TRBV25-1 and TRBJ1-1; D ambiguous. Germline-derived CDR1 and CDR2 are MGHDK and SYGVNS. The CDR3 sequence is 14 residues long. V was pared by 5 bases and J by 4 bases, with 14 bases between. The CDR3 protein is CASSSRIRGTEAFF. The CDR3 DNA reads TGTGCCAGCAGTTCTCGCATCCGGGGCACTGAAGCTTTCTTT.

V and J are TRBV9 and TRBJ2-5, with 9 bases identical to TRBD2. Looked up from germline, CDR1 is SGDLS and CDR2 is YYNGEE. There are 15 residues in the CDR3. V lost 4 bases, J lost 2 bases, and 6 bases stayed unmatched. The chain's CDR3 is CASSSQTSGQETQYF. In DNA, the CDR3 is TGTGCCAGCAGCTCCCAGACTAGCGGACAAGAGACCCAGTACTTC.

The rearrangement joins TRBV19 to TRBJ1-2; no definite D call. CDR1 and CDR2 from the germline V gene are LNHDA and SQIVND (reference sequence). Trimming cost V 5 bases and J 5 bases, with 9 bases left between them. The CDR3 consists of 12 residues. CDR3 region: CASSRSSYGYTF. The CDR3 region has the DNA TGTGCCAGTAGTCGGAGTTCTTATGGCTACACCTTC.

V and J are TRBV7-3 and TRBJ2-1; 9 bases agree with TRBD2. V lost 1 base, J lost 11 bases, and 9 bases stayed unmatched. This CDR3 is 15 amino acids long. Germline V lookup: CDR1 SGHTA, CDR2 FQGTGA. This CDR3 reads CASSLNGGGGRKQFF. The CDR3 DNA follows: TGTGCCAGCAGCTTAAATGGCGGGGGGGGGAGGAAGCAGTTCTTC.

This clone came up a few times. The chain is built from TRBV5-4 and TRBJ2-1; 8 nucleotides align to TRBD1. J lost 4 bases, V lost 4 bases, and 7 bases had no gene match. This CDR3 region has 15 residues. Germline CDR1 SGHNT, CDR2 YYREEE (reference sequence). The DNA of the CDR3 is TGTGCCAGCAGCAATCGACAGGGGTCGTACAATGAGCAGTTCTTC. This translates into CASSNRQGSYNEQFF.

The V gene is TRBV28, the J gene TRBJ2-3; D perhaps matches TRBD1 (6 bases). The CDR3 spans 14 residues. Trimming cost V 5 bases and J 3 bases, with 12 bases left between them. Germline CDR1 reads MDHEN; CDR2 reads SYDVKM. The CDR3 nucleotides read TGTGCCAGCAGTGGCGGGCAGGGGACAGATACGCAGTATTTT. Protein: CASSGGQGTDTQYF.

The rearrangement joins TRBV4-2 to TRBJ2-1, with TRBD1 matching over 11 bases. The germline V gene encodes CDR1 LGHNA and CDR2 YNFKEQ. V trimming: 0 bases; J trimming: 15 bases; junction bases outside the gene matches: 10. The CDR3 sequence is 15 residues long. The CDR3 nucleotides read TGTGCCAGCAGCCAAGATTCGGACAGGGGGCGCATTGCGTTCTTC. Its translation is CASSQDSDRGRIAFF.

Comments on this clone: An end of the junction differs from the germline gene, which may be a read error. The chain employs TRBV4-3 and TRBJ1-2; D is uncertain. CDR3 size: 15 residues. Germline V gives CDR1 LGHNA, CDR2 YSLEER. The CDR3 sequence is CASSHTSSSNYGYPF. CDR3 DNA sequence: TGCGCCAGCAGCCATACGAGTTCCTCTAACTATGGCTACCCCTTC.

This clone was recorded a few times. The chain carries TRBV5-1 and TRBJ1-2; 12 bases are a match to TRBD1. This CDR3 comprises 14 residues. Trimming cost V 4 bases and J 7 bases; bases outside gene matches: 5. Germline V gives CDR1 SGHRS, CDR2 YFSETQ. CDR3 nucleotides: TGCGCCAGCAGCGTGGGACAGGGGGCCTCTGGCTACACCTTC. Translated: CASSVGQGASGYTF.